This T cell receptor beta chain is drawn from a study of OX40 agonist ivuxolimab in advanced cancers. As for the study more broadly: Ivuxolimab, which targeted the costimulatory receptor OX40 (CD134), was an agonistic, fully human IgG2 monoclonal antibody. Intravenous ivuxolimab was administered to patients every 2 weeks at six dose levels: 0.01, 0.1, 0.3, 1.5, 3 and 10 mg/kg. Among the roughly 50 dose-escalation patients, about 19 had hepatocellular carcinoma, approximately 15 melanoma, 9 renal cell carcinoma and 9 head and neck cancer. In the dose-escalation cohort, around four fifths of patients were male, and the mean age was 60 years with a range of about 20 to 79. Prior anti-PD-1, anti-PD-L1 or anti-CTLA-4 therapy was permitted, and 40% of dose-escalation patients had received checkpoint inhibitors. Three dose-escalation patients achieved partial responses, one with hepatocellular carcinoma and two with cutaneous melanoma. The point of sequencing TCRbeta in the periphery was to test whether ivuxolimab changed TCR sequence diversity and drove clonal T-cell expansion. The monotherapy dose-escalation portion (N of about 47 patients) of the phase I ivuxolimab trial is reported in the paper.

Broad study findings and their caveats: After ivuxolimab, expanded clones were on average more numerous among CD8+ T cells than among CD4+ T cells. At doses of 0.1 to 3.0 mg/kg, clonal expansion of both CD4+ and CD8+ blood T cells was observed from baseline to week 6. Low levels of normalized T-cell clonal expansion were also seen in some patients who did not respond. Partial responders in the 0.1-3.0 mg/kg groups had among the lowest normalized peripheral clonal expansion, especially among CD8+ T cells. The antigen specificity of the peripheral T cells that underwent clonal expansion was not determined.

The CDR3 holds 15 amino acids from the cysteine to the phenylalanine. The kept DNA is CDR3 alone, 45 bases in frame from the first base. The germline V gene encodes CDR1 MDHEN and CDR2 SYDVKM. The trial excluded patients who had a history of autoimmune disease or who were on systemic immunosuppression. Peripheral blood for TCR sequencing was collected from all dose cohorts at baseline, on cycle 4 day 1, and on cycle 7 day 1. The samples were taken from a phase I, first-in-human, multicenter, open-label dose-escalation trial of ivuxolimab. The trial enrolled adults with locally advanced or metastatic head and neck squamous cell, hepatocellular, melanoma or renal cell carcinoma. Before TCR sequencing, CD4+ and CD8+ T cells were separately sorted from peripheral blood. For sequencing of the TCRbeta CDR3 region, genomic DNA was extracted from the sorted cells. The immunoSEQ Assay was used to sequence the TCRbeta CDR3 regions. In its TCRdb copy, this immuneACCESS table keeps in-frame sequences only and misses some clones. Where compared with another copy, unresolved V genes explain less than half of these, and the others have no known cause. The sample table lists about 60,000 clones, over 80% of them with a count of one. Around 1.7% of the sample comes from the top ten.

Worth noting for this clone: Its antigen is not yet known. The junction shows a germline mismatch at one end, possibly a read error.

The sequence joins TRBV28 to TRBJ2-2; the D gene is possibly TRBD1, with 5 bases matching. This specimen consisted of CD4+ or CD8+ T cells sorted from blood, obtained in a trial of the OX40 agonist ivuxolimab. This TCR came from an adult with an advanced solid tumor such as melanoma, head and neck, liver or kidney cancer. Read as DNA, the sequence is TGTGCCAGCTGTTTAGGCGGACAGAACACCGGGGAGCTGTTTTTT. Its coded protein is CASCLGGQNTGELFF.